One sample yielded the 14 T cell receptor beta chains listed below, sequenced in a study of blood T cells in healthy people across ages. The use of a sample-barcoded 5' primer and a J-beta primer mix characterized a second PCR of about 7 to 12 cycles. One entry per CDR3 protein, called by TCRdb with MiXCR from the 5' RACE reads. The sample records hundreds of thousands of distinct CDR3 sequences, around two fifths being singletons. The sample comprised blood. All receptors come from a man in his sixties in good health.

V is TRBV11-2 and J is TRBJ2-1; no clear D gene. The germline V gene encodes CDR1 SGHAT and CDR2 FQNNGV. V was shortened by 4 bases and J by 8 bases, with 21 bases between the two germline ends. This CDR3 comprises 16 residues. Here the CDR3 reads CASSSSVSAAVDEQFF. CDR3 in DNA: TGTGCCAGCAGCTCCTCCGTATCTGCGGCGGTGGATGAGCAGTTCTTC.

This rearrangement joins TRBV7-9 to TRBJ1-1, with no clear D. This CDR3 has 15 amino acids. The germline V gene has CDR1 SEHNR and CDR2 FQNEAQ (reference sequence). The V end was cut by 5 bases, the J end by 0 bases, with 13 bases between. The CDR3 protein is CASSEKQLVNTEAFF. In DNA, the CDR3 is TGTGCCAGCAGCGAAAAACAGCTCGTGAACACTGAAGCTTTCTTT.

A few counts support this clonotype. The V and J genes are TRBV3-1 and TRBJ2-1; no reliable D call. Germline CDR1 and CDR2: LGHDT and YNNKEL (reference sequence). V lost 4 bases, J lost 7 bases, and 14 bases lay in between. CDR3 length equals 14 residues. CDR3 DNA sequence: TGTGCCAGCAGCCCGCAGGCCCTGATTAATGAGCAGTTCTTC. This translates into CASSPQALINEQFF.

The chain carries TRBV5-4 and TRBJ2-4; 8 positions agree with TRBD2. Per the germline V gene, CDR1 is SGHNT and CDR2 is YYREEE (reference sequence). The J segment lost 5 bases and the V segment lost 5 bases, leaving 12 bases of the junction unmatched. This CDR3 is built from 16 residues. The CDR3 is CASRPGMAGGENIQYF. For the CDR3, the DNA is TGTGCCAGCAGGCCCGGAATGGCGGGGGGTGAAAACATTCAGTACTTC.

V is TRBV27 and J is TRBJ1-5, with D possibly matching TRBD1 (6 bases). The CDR3 spans 16 residues. V lost 4 bases to trimming and J lost 0 bases, with 13 bases between them. Germline CDR1 and CDR2: MNHEY and SMNVEV (reference sequence). CDR3 sequence: CASSSSGAFSNQPQHF. The CDR3 DNA is TGTGCCAGCAGTTCTTCAGGGGCCTTTAGCAATCAGCCCCAGCATTTT.

This clonotype was observed many times. V is TRBV7-9 and J is TRBJ2-5; 9 bases are shared with TRBD1. The CDR3 length is 19 residues. Germline assignment: CDR1 SEHNR and CDR2 FQNEAQ (reference sequence). Trimming cost V 6 bases and J 2 bases; bases outside gene matches: 19. The CDR3 DNA is TGTGCCAGCAGTTTGAGGACAGGGGCTTTTTCACTGCGTCAAGAGACCCAGTACTTC. Encoded protein: CASSLRTGAFSLRQETQYF.

The rearrangement joins TRBV27 to TRBJ1-5, with D perhaps matching TRBD1 (5 bases). Deletions cut 6 bases from V and 4 bases from J, with 10 bases between. The germline gives CDR1 MNHEY, CDR2 SMNVEV (reference sequence). CDR3 size: 13 residues. CDR3 in amino acids: CASRPQGNQPQHF. The CDR3 nucleotides read TGTGCCAGCAGACCGCAGGGAAATCAGCCCCAGCATTTT.

This chain links TRBV20-1 with TRBJ2-5; TRBD2 matches at 9 bases. The CDR3 spans 16 residues. Germline values: CDR1 DFQATT, CDR2 SNEGSKA (reference sequence). The V segment lost 0 bases and the J segment 3 bases; nucleotides outside the gene matches: 8. The chain's CDR3 is CSARDLERGVEETQYF. DNA for the CDR3: TGCAGTGCTAGAGATCTGGAGCGGGGGGTGGAAGAGACCCAGTACTTC.

This clonotype was seen a few times. The chain is built from TRBV20-1 and TRBJ2-1, with no clear D. V was cut by 0 bases and J by 4 bases, with 7 bases left in between. The CDR3 covers 13 residues. Germline V gives CDR1 DFQATT, CDR2 SNEGSKA (reference sequence). The CDR3 loop is CSARDANYNEQFF. CDR3 bases: TGCAGTGCTAGAGATGCGAATTACAATGAGCAGTTCTTC.

The V call is TRBV20-1, the J call TRBJ2-1, with D possibly TRBD2 on 7 matching bases. The CDR3 is 13 residues long. Germline V CDR1 and CDR2: DFQATT, SNEGSKA (reference sequence). Trimming removed 5 bases at V and 7 bases at J, with 15 bases between. This chain's CDR3 is CSAGRGGLNEQFF. The CDR3 DNA is TGCAGTGCTGGTAGGGGGGGCCTTAATGAGCAGTTCTTC.

The chain joins TRBV5-6 to TRBJ2-5, with no clear D. Germline CDR1 reads SGHDT; CDR2 reads YYEEEE. Trimming took off 2 bases at V and 0 bases at J, with 20 bases between the two ends. This CDR3 spans 18 amino acids. The CDR3 region is CASSFLPSDTQYQETQYF. CDR3 DNA sequence: TGTGCCAGCAGCTTCTTACCCAGCGACACACAGTACCAAGAGACCCAGTACTTC.

The V and J genes are TRBV4-3 and TRBJ1-2; TRBD1 is a possible D gene (5 bases). The CDR3 length is 16 residues. V lost 0 bases and J lost 3, with 14 bases in between. CDR1 and CDR2 (germline): LGHNA, YSLEER. The CDR3 region has the DNA TGCGCCAGCAGCCAAGATCTATCAGGGAACGACTATGGCTACACCTTC. This sequence encodes CASSQDLSGNDYGYTF.

V gene TRBV19 combines with J gene TRBJ2-7; the D is unclear. Trimming stripped 3 bases from V and 5 bases from J, with 8 bases between. There are 12 residues in the CDR3. Germline loops: CDR1 LNHDA, CDR2 SQIVND (reference sequence). The CDR3: CASSMNSHEQYF. The CDR3 DNA follows: TGTGCCAGTAGTATGAACAGCCACGAGCAGTACTTC.

This clonotype appeared a few times. This rearrangement joins TRBV20-1 to TRBJ2-5, with 11 bases identical to TRBD1. The CDR3 has 15 residues. J was trimmed by 6 bases and V by 4 bases; bases with no gene match: 10. Germline lookup yields CDR1 DFQATT and CDR2 SNEGSKA (reference sequence). The CDR3 spells CSAKRTGGAVKTQYF. CDR3 nucleotide sequence: TGCAGTGCTAAACGGACAGGGGGCGCCGTGAAGACCCAGTACTTC.